The rows below give T cell receptor beta chains drawn from one sample of a study of blood T cell repertoires in COVID-19. Measured with immunoSEQ multiplex PCR; TCRdb has only the in-frame clones, and not every one. The table records about 160,000 clones, more than 90% of them present only once. The sequenced sample was peripheral blood. Every receptor here comes from a man in his sixties with active or convalescent COVID-19. Both conserved end residues are part of each CDR3. The D gene is left open where the match is weak. Size is omitted from some rows. Given values are once, few, many or a class for expanded clones.

>NA|TRBV5-1|TRBJ1-2|few
TGCGCCAGCAGTGCGGGGAGCGTCCCTAACTATGGCTACACCTTC
CASSAGSVPNYGYTF
>NA|TRBV2|TRBJ2-5|once
TGTGCCAGCAGTGCAGGCGGGATCCAAGAGACCCAGTACTTC
CASSAGGIQETQYF
>NA|TRBV12-3/TRBV12-4|TRBJ1-5|NA
TGTGCCAGCAGCCTCCAGGTTCAGCCCCAGCATTTT
CASSLQVQPQHF
>TRBD1|TRBV3-1/TRBV3-2|TRBJ1-2|NA
TGTGCCAGCAGCCGGGGACAGGCGTTAGCTAGTGGCTACACCTTC
CASSRGQALASGYTF
>TRBD1|TRBV10-2|TRBJ1-4|NA
TGCGCCAGCAAAGACAGGGGAGGAGCAACTAATGAAAAACTGTTTTTT
CASKDRGGATNEKLFF
>TRBD1|TRBV10-3|TRBJ1-6|NA
TGTGCCATCAGTGAGTCGGGACAGGAGCAATCACCCCTCCACTTT
CAISESGQEQSPLHF
>TRBD1|TRBV5-4|TRBJ1-2|NA
TGTGCCAGCAGAGCTGACAGGGGGGTTAACTATGGCTACACCTTC
CASRADRGVNYGYTF
>NA|TRBV6-2/TRBV6-3|TRBJ2-7|NA
TGTGCCAGCAGTTACCATACCTCCGTTGCGTCCTACGAGCAGTACTTC
CASSYHTSVASYEQYF
>TRBD2|TRBV30|TRBJ2-7|NA
TGTGCCTGGAGTGGTGCGGGAGTTCGGGAGCAGTACTTC
CAWSGAGVREQYF
>NA|TRBV5-1|TRBJ1-1|NA
TGCGCCAGCAGCTTGGGGCGGGTGGTGAGCACTGAAGCTTTCTTT
CASSLGRVVSTEAFF
>TRBD1|TRBV5-1|TRBJ1-2|few
TGCGCCAGCAGCTGGGGGGACAGGAACTATGGCTACACCTTC
CASSWGDRNYGYTF
>TRBD2|TRBV5-1|TRBJ2-1|once
TGCGCCAGCAGCTACGGGACTACGAATGAGCAGTTCTTC
CASSYGTTNEQFF
>NA|TRBV7-9|TRBJ2-3|NA
TGTGCCAGCAGCTCGATCGGGGGCACAGATACGCAGTATTTT
CASSSIGGTDTQYF
>NA|TRBV6-5|TRBJ2-3|NA
TGTGCCATAACCACCTCGGGGGGCTCAGATACGCAGTATTTT
CAITTSGGSDTQYF
>TRBD2|TRBV27|TRBJ2-1|NA
TGTGCCAGCAGTTATTCCTTCGTGGCGGGAGGCTACAATGAGCAGTTCTTC
CASSYSFVAGGYNEQFF